The 22 T cell receptor beta chains below all came from one sample that was sequenced in a study of blood T cell repertoires in COVID-19. The assay was immunoSEQ multiplex PCR, and TCRdb's table has in-frame clones only and misses some. Here the sample spans tens of thousands of clones, over 75% being singletons. Sequencing input: peripheral blood. These receptors originate from a human donor in a cohort sampled during active COVID-19. The donor label of this sample is uncertain.

The chain joins TRBV4-1 to TRBJ1-3; a weak D match, TRBD1 (5 bases). The CDR3 loop spans 13 amino acids. Germline V gene sequence: CDR1 MGHRA, CDR2 YSYEKL. V lost 2 bases, J lost 4 bases, and 6 bases lay in between. CDR3 amino acids: CASSQQGGNTIYF. CDR3 nucleotide sequence: TGCGCCAGCAGCCAACAGGGCGGAAACACCATATATTTT.

The V gene is TRBV7-8, the J gene TRBJ1-5, with a possible D match to TRBD1 (6 bases). The V gene lost 6 bases and the J gene lost 6 bases, with 18 bases spanning the gap. Looked up from germline, CDR1 is SGHVS and CDR2 is FQNEAQ. The CDR3 loop spans 15 amino acids. CDR3 nucleotide sequence: TGTGCCAGCAGACGGGACAAGCTTAAGACTCAGCCCCAGCATTTT. This gives the protein CASRRDKLKTQPQHF.

The chain has TRBV19 and TRBJ1-6, with 10 bases aligning to TRBD1. CDR1 LNHDA and CDR2 SQIVND come from the germline V gene (reference sequence). The CDR3 is 14 amino acids. With 5 bases clipped from V and 9 bases from J, the junction kept 4 bases outside the gene matches. The CDR3 nucleotides are TGTGCCAGTAGTCTACGGGACAGGGGTTCACCCCTCCACTTT. Residues: CASSLRDRGSPLHF. Looking up the rest from reference TRBV19 and TRBJ1-6 gives the full variable domain: DGGITQSPKYLFRKEGQNVTLSCEQNLNHDAMYWYRQDPGQGLRLIYYSQIVNDFQKGDIAEGYSVSREKKESFPLTVTSAQKNPTAFYLCASSLRDRGSPLHFGNGTRLTVT.

The chain has TRBV20-1 and TRBJ1-4; 8 bases are shared with TRBD1. V gave up 6 bases and J gave up 12 bases; unmatched junction bases: 6. This CDR3 has 11 amino acids. Germline-derived CDR1 and CDR2 are DFQATT and SNEGSKA (reference sequence). CDR3 residues: CSAPGQGELFF. The CDR3 DNA reads TGCAGTGCACCTGGACAGGGCGAACTGTTTTTT.

On this clone itself: At the DNA level, this CDR3 is encoded by other sequences in the same sample as well. The genes are TRBV12-3 or TRBV12-4 and TRBJ2-5, with TRBD2 as a possible D gene (5 bases). Trimming took 1 base from V and 5 from J, leaving 8 bases between them. The CDR3 is 13 residues long. The DNA for the CDR3 is TGTGCCAGCAGTTTAGGAGGGTGGGAGACCCAGTACTTC. It specifies CASSLGGWETQYF.

The V gene is TRBV19, the J gene TRBJ1-2; perhaps TRBD1 as D (6 bases). CDR3 length equals 18 residues. Germline CDR1 and CDR2: LNHDA and SQIVND (reference sequence). Trimming removed 4 bases from V and 2 bases from J, with 23 bases in between. In nucleotides, the CDR3 is TGTGCCAGTAGTACAATCCAGACAGGTGTAGGGCCAAACTATGGCTACACCTTC. Its translation: CASSTIQTGVGPNYGYTF.

V and J are TRBV5-1 and TRBJ2-1; 8 bases are a match to TRBD2. CDR3 length: 14 amino acids. In germline, CDR1 is SGHRS, CDR2 YFSETQ. The junction had 6 bases not matched to a gene; V was cut back by 4 bases and J by 6 bases. The CDR3 DNA is TGCGCCAGCAGCCCCGGGGGGGTGGGCAATGAGCAGTTCTTC. It yields the protein CASSPGGVGNEQFF.

CDR3 protein: CASSLDRQRYGYTF. The DNA of the CDR3 is TGTGCCAGCAGCTTAGATCGTCAGCGCTATGGCTACACCTTC. J is TRBJ1-2 and V is TRBV11-2; D remains unclear. Germline V gene lookup returns CDR1 SGHAT and CDR2 FQNNGV. Trimming cost V 0 bases and J 4 bases, with 9 bases left between them. The CDR3 sequence is 14 residues long.

This chain connects TRBV10-3 to TRBJ2-1; 7 bases are shared with TRBD1. This CDR3 contains 14 residues. V was pared by 4 bases and J by 6 bases, with 6 bases of the junction left unmatched. Germline CDR1 ENHRY, CDR2 SYGVKD. CDR3 DNA sequence: TGTGCCATCAGTGCCGGACAGGCCAGCAATGAGCAGTTCTTC. It yields the protein CAISAGQASNEQFF.

This sequence joins TRBV18 and TRBJ2-7; perhaps TRBD1 as D (5 bases). With 1 base removed from V and 5 bases from J, the gap between germline ends came to 18 bases. There are 16 residues in the CDR3. Germline V gene sequence: CDR1 KGHSH, CDR2 LQKENI. CDR3: CASSPLERGTADEQYF. The DNA of the CDR3 is TGTGCCAGCTCACCACTTGAAAGGGGAACGGCCGACGAGCAGTACTTC.

The chain uses TRBV10-3 and TRBJ1-2; 9 nucleotides align to TRBD1. CDR1 and CDR2 (germline): ENHRY, SYGVKD. This CDR3 region has 15 residues. J gave up 2 bases and V 0 bases, and 1 base lay outside the gene matches. The CDR3 DNA reads as TGTGCCATCAGTGAGTCCGGGACAGGGAACTATGGCTACACCTTC. As protein: CAISESGTGNYGYTF.

The chain uses TRBV6-5 and TRBJ1-5; possible D gene TRBD1, 5 bases. V was pared by 5 bases and J by 4 bases, with 15 bases between. The CDR3 loop spans 15 amino acids. Germline CDR1 MNHEY, CDR2 SVGAGI. CDR3 loop: CASSRQGQGNQPQHF. DNA for the CDR3: TGTGCCAGCAGTCGGCAGGGCCAAGGGAATCAGCCCCAGCATTTT.

The chain recombines TRBV7-9 with TRBJ2-6, with TRBD2 as a possible D gene (7 bases). The CDR3 is 18 amino acids. Germline V gives CDR1 SEHNR, CDR2 FQNEAQ (reference sequence). V was cut by 5 bases and J by 5 bases, with 22 bases left in between. The CDR3 DNA sequence: TGTGCCAGCAGCCTTATATACACGGGGGGCGGATGGGCCAACGTCCTGACTTTC. Translating gives CASSLIYTGGGWANVLTF. Filled out from reference TRBV7-9 and TRBJ2-6, the complete variable domain reads DTGVSQNPRHKITKRGQNVTFRCDPISEHNRLYWYRQTLGQGPEFLTYFQNEAQLEKSRLLSDRFSAERPKGSFSTLEIQRTEQGDSAMYLCASSLIYTGGGWANVLTFGAGSRLTVL.

The sample holds a few counts of this clone. The rearrangement uses TRBV27 and TRBJ1-6, with TRBD1 identical over 7 bases. The CDR3 loop spans 14 amino acids. V was pared by 3 bases and J by 6 bases, with 2 bases of the junction left unmatched. Germline V lookup: CDR1 MNHEY, CDR2 SMNVEV (reference sequence). The CDR3 reads CASSFRQGNSPLHF. CDR3 nucleotides: TGTGCCAGCAGTTTTAGACAGGGTAATTCACCCCTCCACTTT.

The DNA of the CDR3 is TGTGCCAGCAGCTACTTCGAGACAGCGACCGAGCAGTTCTTC. This codes for CASSYFETATEQFF. The chain is built from TRBV9 and TRBJ2-1, with D possibly TRBD1 on 5 matching bases. The length of the CDR3 is 14 residues. The germline V and J ends were trimmed by 4 bases and 10 bases, with 18 bases remaining between them. From germline, CDR1 is SGDLS and CDR2 YYNGEE.

This clone was found a few times. This sequence joins TRBV6-5 and TRBJ2-7; 9 bases are shared with TRBD1. Germline V gene data show CDR1 as MNHEY and CDR2 as SVGAGI. CDR3 size: 14 residues. V shed 6 bases, J shed 4 bases, and the junction held 7 bases outside the gene matches. In DNA, the CDR3 is TGTGCCAGCAGCTCCCGGACAGGGGTATACGAGCAGTACTTC. Translation gives CASSSRTGVYEQYF.

The rearrangement links TRBV4-2 to TRBJ2-3, with a weak D call TRBD2 (7 bases). The V and J ends lost 3 bases and 2 bases respectively, with 12 bases between them. The CDR3 loop spans 15 amino acids. Germline CDR1 is LGHNA and CDR2 is YNFKEQ. The CDR3 DNA follows: TGTGCCAGCAGCCAGGGCGGGGGCTTCACAGATACGCAGTATTTT. Translating it yields CASSQGGGFTDTQYF.

V is TRBV21-1 and J is TRBJ1-5; TRBD1, the table's D call, was not compared with the DNA. TRBV21-1 is shown as a pseudogene. The CDR3 is 18 residues long. The CDR3 reads CASSKQGPGQMSNQPQHF. The CDR3 region has the DNA TGTGCCAGCAGCAAACAGGGGCCGGGGCAGATGAGCAATCAGCCCCAGCATTTT.

The genes are TRBV18 and TRBJ2-7; TRBD2 aligns across 13 bases. V dropped 3 bases and J dropped 5; count of bases not matched to a gene: 4. Germline V lookup: CDR1 KGHSH, CDR2 LQKENI. The CDR3 has 15 amino acids. CDR3 sequence reads: CASSPRTSGGNEQYF. The DNA of the CDR3 is TGTGCCAGCTCACCGAGGACTAGCGGGGGCAACGAGCAGTACTTC.

The chain uses TRBV4-2 and TRBJ2-2; D is uncertain. Germline V CDR1 and CDR2: LGHNA, YNFKEQ. The CDR3 runs to 15 residues. V was clipped by 0 bases and J by 7 bases, with 12 bases between them. The CDR3 nucleotides are TGTGCCAGCAGCCAAGAGTTCAACATGGTCGGGGAGCTGTTTTTT. Protein sequence: CASSQEFNMVGELFF.

V and J are TRBV27 and TRBJ1-2; the match to TRBD1 covers 7 bases. The germline V gene encodes CDR1 MNHEY and CDR2 SMNVEV (reference sequence). The ends lost 0 bases at V and 2 bases at J; junction bases unmatched: 0. The CDR3 covers 14 residues. As DNA, the CDR3 is TGTGCCAGCAGTTTATCGGGACAGAACTATGGCTACACCTTC. Amino acid sequence: CASSLSGQNYGYTF.

The chain uses TRBV6-5 and TRBJ2-1; weak D call: TRBD2 (6 bases). The CDR3 consists of 13 residues. Germline CDR1 MNHEY, CDR2 SVGAGI. Deletions cut 7 bases from V and 7 bases from J, with 14 bases between. The CDR3 protein is CASIPPAGNEQFF. Here the CDR3 DNA reads TGTGCCAGCATACCCCCCGCGGGGAATGAGCAGTTCTTC.